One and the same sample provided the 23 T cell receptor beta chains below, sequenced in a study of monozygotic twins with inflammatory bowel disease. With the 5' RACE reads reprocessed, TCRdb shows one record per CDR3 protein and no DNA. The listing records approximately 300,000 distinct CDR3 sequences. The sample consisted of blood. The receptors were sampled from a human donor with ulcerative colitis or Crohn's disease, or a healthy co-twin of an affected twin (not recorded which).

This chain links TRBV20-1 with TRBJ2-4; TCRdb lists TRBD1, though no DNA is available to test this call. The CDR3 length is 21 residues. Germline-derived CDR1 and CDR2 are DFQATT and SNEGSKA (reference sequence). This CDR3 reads CSASVRNLIGTGGLAKNIQYF.

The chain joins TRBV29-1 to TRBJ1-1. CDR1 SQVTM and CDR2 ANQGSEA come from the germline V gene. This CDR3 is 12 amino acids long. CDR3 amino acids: CSVGRGNTEAFF.

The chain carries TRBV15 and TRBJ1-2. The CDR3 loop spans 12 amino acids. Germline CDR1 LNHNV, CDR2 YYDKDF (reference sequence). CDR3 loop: CATSRDLYGYTF. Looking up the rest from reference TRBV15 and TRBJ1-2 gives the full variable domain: DAMVIQNPRYQVTQFGKPVTLSCSQTLNHNVMYWYQQKSSQAPKLLFHYYDKDFNNEADTPDNFQSRRPNTSFCFLDIRSPGLGDTAMYLCATSRDLYGYTFGSGTRLTVV.

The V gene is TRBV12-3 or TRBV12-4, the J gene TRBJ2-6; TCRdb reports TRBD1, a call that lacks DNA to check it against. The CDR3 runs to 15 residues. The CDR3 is CASRDRGSGANVLTF.

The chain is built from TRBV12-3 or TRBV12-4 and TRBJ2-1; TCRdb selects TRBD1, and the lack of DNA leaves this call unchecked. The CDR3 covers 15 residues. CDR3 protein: CASHLGRGSYNEQFF.

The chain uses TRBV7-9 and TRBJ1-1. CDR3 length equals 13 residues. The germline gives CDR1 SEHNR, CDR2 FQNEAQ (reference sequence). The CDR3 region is CASSLALGTEAFF.

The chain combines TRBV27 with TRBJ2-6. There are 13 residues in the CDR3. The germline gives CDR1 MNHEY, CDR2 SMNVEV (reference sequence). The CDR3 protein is CASSLLGANVLTF.

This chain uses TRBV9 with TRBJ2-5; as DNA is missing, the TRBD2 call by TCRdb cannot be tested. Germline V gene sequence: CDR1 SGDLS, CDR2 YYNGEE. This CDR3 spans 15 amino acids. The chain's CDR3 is CASSATSGSRETQYF.

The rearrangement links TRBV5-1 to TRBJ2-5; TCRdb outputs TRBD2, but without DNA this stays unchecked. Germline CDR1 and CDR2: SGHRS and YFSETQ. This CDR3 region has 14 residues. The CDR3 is CASSTLAGQETQYF.

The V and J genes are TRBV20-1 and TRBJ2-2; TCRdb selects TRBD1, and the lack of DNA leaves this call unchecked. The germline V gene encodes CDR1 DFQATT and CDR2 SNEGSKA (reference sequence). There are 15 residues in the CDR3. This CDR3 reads CSARDGTGNTGELFF.

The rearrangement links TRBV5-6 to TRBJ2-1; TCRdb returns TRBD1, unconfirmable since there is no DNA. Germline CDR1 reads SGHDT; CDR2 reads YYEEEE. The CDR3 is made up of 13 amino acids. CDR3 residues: CASSPDRGDEQFF.

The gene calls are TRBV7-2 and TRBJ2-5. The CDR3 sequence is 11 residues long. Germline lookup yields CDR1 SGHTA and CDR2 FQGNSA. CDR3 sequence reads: CASSQSETQYF.

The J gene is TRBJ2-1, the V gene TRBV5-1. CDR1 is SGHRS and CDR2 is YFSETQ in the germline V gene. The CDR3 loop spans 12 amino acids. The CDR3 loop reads CASSHVASEQFF.

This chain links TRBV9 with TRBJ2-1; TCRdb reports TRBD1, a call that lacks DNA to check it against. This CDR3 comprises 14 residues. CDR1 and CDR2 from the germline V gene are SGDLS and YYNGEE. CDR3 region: CASSTRGPGNEQFF.

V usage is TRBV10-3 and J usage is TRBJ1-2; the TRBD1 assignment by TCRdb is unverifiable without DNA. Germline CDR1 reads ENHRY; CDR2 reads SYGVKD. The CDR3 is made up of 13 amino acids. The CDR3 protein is CAISGPGSGGYTF.

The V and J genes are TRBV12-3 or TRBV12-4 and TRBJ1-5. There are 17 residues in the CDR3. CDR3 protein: CASSRGLITDSNQPQHF.

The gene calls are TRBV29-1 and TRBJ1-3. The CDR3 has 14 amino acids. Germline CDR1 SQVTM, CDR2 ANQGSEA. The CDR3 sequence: CSVEKVGRGNTIYF.

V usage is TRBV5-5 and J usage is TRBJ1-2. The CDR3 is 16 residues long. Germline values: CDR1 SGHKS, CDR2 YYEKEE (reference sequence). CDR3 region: CASSLGKGAANYGYTF.

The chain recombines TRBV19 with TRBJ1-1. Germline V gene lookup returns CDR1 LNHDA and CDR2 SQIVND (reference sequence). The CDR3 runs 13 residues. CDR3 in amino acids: CASMIRLDTEAFF.

This CDR3 reads CASRKDAGYNSPLHF. The J gene is TRBJ1-6, the V gene TRBV12-3 or TRBV12-4. This CDR3 has 15 residues.

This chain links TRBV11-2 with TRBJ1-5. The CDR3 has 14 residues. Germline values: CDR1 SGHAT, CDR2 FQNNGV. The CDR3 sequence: CASSSVGGHQPQHF.

CDR3 loop: CASSQRVGSGSSYNEQFF. The chain recombines TRBV4-3 with TRBJ2-1; as DNA is missing, the TRBD2 call by TCRdb cannot be tested. This CDR3 contains 18 residues. Germline CDR1 is LGHNA and CDR2 is YSLEER.

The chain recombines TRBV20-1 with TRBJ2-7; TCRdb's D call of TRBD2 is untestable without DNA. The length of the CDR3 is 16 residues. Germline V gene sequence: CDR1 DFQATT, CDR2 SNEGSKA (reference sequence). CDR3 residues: CSAPKAKTSGSYEQYF.